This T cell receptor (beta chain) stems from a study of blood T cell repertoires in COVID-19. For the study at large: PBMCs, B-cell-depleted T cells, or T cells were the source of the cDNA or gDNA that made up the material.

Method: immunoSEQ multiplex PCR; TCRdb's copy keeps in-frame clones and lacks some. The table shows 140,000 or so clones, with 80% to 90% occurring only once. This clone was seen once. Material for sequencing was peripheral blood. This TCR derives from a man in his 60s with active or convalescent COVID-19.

The chain's CDR3 is CASSAGREYTYEQYF. CDR3 DNA: TGTGCCAGCTCTGCTGGACGGGAATATACCTACGAGCAGTACTTC. The chain uses TRBV6-5 and TRBJ2-7, with TRBD2 as a possible D gene (5 bases). This CDR3 is built from 15 residues. Trimming pared 8 bases from V and 2 bases from J, leaving 19 bases between. Germline assignment: CDR1 MNHEY and CDR2 SVGAGI.